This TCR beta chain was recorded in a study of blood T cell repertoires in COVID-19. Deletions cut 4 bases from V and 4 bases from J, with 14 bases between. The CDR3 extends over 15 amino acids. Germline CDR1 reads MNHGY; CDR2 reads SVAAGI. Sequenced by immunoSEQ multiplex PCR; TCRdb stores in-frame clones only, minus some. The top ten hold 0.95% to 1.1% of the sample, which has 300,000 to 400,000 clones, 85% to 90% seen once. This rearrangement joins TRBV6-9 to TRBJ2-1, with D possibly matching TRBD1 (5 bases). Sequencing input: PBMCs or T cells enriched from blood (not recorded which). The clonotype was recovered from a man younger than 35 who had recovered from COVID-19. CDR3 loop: CASSFVTTAYNEQFF. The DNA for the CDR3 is TGTGCCAGCAGTTTCGTAACGACAGCTTACAATGAGCAGTTCTTC.